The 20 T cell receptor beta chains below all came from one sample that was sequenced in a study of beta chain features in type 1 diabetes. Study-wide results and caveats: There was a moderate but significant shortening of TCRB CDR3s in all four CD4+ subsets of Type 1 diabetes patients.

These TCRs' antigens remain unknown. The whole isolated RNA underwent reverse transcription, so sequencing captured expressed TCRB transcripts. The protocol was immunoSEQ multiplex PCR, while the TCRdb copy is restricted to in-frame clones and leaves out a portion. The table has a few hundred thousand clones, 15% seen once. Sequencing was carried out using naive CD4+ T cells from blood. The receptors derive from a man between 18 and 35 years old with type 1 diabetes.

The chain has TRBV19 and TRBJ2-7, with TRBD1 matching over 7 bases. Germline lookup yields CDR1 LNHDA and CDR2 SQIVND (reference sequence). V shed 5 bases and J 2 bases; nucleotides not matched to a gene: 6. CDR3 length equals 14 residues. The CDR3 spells CASSEGATPYEQYF. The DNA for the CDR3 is TGTGCCAGTAGTGAGGGGGCTACTCCCTACGAGCAGTACTTC.

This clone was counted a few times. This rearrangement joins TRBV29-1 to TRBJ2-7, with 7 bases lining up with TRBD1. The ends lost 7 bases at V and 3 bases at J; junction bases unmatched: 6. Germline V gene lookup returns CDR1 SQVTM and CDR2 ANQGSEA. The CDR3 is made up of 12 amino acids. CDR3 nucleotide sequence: TGCAGCGCCGGGACAGCTTTCTACGAGCAGTACTTC. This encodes CSAGTAFYEQYF.

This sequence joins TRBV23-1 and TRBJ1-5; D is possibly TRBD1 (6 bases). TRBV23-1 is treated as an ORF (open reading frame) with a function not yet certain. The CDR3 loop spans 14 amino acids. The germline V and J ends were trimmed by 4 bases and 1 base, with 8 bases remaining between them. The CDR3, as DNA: TGCGCCAGCAGTCGGGGGGGCAGCAATCAGCCCCAGCATTTT. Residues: CASSRGGSNQPQHF.

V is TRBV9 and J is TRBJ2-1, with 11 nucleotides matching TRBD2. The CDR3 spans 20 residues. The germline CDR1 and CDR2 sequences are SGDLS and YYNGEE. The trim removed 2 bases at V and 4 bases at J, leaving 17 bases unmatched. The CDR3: CASSVHFGTSGIRKYNEQFF. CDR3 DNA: TGTGCCAGCAGCGTCCACTTCGGGACTAGCGGAATAAGGAAATACAATGAGCAGTTCTTC.

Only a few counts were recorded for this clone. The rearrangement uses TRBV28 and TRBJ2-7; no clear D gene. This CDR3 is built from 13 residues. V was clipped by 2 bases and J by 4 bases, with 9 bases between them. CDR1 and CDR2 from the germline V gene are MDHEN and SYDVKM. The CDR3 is CASSLATAYEQYF. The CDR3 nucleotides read TGTGCCAGCAGTTTAGCCACAGCATACGAGCAGTACTTC.

The CDR3 region is CAWSAPGETQYF. DNA for the CDR3: TGTGCCTGGAGCGCCCCCGGGGAGACCCAGTACTTC. This chain links TRBV30 with TRBJ2-5; D is ambiguous. V lost 3 bases and J lost 5, with 10 bases in between. Germline CDR1 and CDR2: GTSNPN and SVGIG (reference sequence). This CDR3 contains 12 residues.

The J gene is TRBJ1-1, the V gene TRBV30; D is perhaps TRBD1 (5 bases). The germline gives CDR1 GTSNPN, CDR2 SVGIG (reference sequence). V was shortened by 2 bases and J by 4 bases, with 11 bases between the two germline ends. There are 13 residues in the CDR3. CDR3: CAWSSGGFTEAFF. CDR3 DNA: TGTGCCTGGAGTTCCGGGGGATTCACTGAAGCTTTCTTT.

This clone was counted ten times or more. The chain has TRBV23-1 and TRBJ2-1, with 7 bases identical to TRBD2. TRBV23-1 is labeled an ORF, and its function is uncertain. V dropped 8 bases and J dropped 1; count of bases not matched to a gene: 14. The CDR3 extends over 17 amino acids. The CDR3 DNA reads TGCGCCAGCCCCTCCCCAGGCCTAGCGGATTCCTACAATGAGCAGTTCTTC. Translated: CASPSPGLADSYNEQFF.

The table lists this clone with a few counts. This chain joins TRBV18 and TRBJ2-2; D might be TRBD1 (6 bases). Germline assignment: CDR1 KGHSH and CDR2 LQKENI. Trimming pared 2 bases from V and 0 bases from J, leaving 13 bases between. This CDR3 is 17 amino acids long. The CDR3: CASSPYGTGTNTGELFF. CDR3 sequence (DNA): TGTGCCAGCTCACCATATGGCACAGGGACGAACACCGGGGAGCTGTTTTTT. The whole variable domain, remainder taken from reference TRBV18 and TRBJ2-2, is NAGVMQNPRHLVRRRGQEARLRCSPMKGHSHVYWYRQLPEEGLKFMVYLQKENIIDESGMPKERFSAEFPKEGPSILRIQQVVRGDSAAYFCASSPYGTGTNTGELFFGEGSRLTVL.

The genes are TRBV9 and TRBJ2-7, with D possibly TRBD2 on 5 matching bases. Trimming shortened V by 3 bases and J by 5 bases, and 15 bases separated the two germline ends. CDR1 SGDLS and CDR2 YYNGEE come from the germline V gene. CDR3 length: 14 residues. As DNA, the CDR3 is TGTGCCAGCAGCGATACGGGATTCGGGGACGAGCAGTACTTC. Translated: CASSDTGFGDEQYF.

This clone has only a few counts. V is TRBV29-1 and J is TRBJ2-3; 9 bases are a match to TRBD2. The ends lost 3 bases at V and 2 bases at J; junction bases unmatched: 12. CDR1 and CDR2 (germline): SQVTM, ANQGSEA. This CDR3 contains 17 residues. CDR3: CSVEVSSLAGYTDTQYF. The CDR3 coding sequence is TGCAGCGTTGAGGTCTCTAGTCTAGCGGGATACACAGATACGCAGTATTTT.

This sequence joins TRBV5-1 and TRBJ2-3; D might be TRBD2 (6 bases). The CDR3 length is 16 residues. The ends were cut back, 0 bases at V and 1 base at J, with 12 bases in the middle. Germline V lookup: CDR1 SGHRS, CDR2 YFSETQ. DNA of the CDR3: TGCGCCAGCAGCTTGGAGCGGGCAGTCGGCACAGATACGCAGTATTTT. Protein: CASSLERAVGTDTQYF.

CDR3 nucleotide sequence: TGTGCCAGAGGGGTATGGACGAACGACGAGCAGTACTTC. Amino acid sequence: CARGVWTNDEQYF. The V gene is TRBV19, the J gene TRBJ2-7; maybe TRBD1 (5 bases). Germline CDR1 is LNHDA and CDR2 is SQIVND (reference sequence). The CDR3 sequence is 13 residues long. V lost 9 bases and J lost 5, with 17 bases in between. Supplemented by reference TRBV19 and TRBJ2-7, the full variable domain reads DGGITQSPKYLFRKEGQNVTLSCEQNLNHDAMYWYRQDPGQGLRLIYYSQIVNDFQKGDIAEGYSVSREKKESFPLTVTSAQKNPTAFYLCARGVWTNDEQYFGPGTRLTVT.

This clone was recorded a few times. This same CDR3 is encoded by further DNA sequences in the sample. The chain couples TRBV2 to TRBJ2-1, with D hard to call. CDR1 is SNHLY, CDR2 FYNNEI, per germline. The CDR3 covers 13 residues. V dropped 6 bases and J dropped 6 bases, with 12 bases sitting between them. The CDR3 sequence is CASRRDSGNEQFF. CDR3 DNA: TGTGCCAGCAGGAGAGACTCTGGCAATGAGCAGTTCTTC.

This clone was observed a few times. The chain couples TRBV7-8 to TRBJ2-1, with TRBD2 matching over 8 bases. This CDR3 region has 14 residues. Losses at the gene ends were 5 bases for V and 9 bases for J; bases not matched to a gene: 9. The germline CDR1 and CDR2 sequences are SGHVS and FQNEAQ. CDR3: CASSVWLAGSEQFF. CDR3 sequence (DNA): TGTGCCAGCAGCGTGTGGCTAGCGGGTTCTGAGCAGTTCTTC.

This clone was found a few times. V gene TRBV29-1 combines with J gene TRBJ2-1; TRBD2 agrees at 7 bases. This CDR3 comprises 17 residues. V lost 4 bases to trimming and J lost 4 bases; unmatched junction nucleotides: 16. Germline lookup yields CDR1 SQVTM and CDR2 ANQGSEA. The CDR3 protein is CSVAPPLGGSVYNEQFF. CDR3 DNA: TGCAGCGTTGCCCCCCCATTGGGGGGGTCTGTTTACAATGAGCAGTTCTTC.

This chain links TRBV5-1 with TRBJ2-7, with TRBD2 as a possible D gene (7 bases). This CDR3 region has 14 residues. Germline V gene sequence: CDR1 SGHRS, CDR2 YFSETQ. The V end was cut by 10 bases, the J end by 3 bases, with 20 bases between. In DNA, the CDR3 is TGCGCCGACCTGGCCCAGGGGAGGGTCTACGAGCAGTACTTC. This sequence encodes CADLAQGRVYEQYF.

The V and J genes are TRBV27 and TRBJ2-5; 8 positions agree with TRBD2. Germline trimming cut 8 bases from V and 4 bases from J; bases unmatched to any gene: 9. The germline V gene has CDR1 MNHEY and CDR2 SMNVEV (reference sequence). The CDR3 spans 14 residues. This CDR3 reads CASGRGGLGETQYF. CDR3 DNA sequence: TGTGCCAGCGGACGGGGGGGATTAGGAGAGACCCAGTACTTC.

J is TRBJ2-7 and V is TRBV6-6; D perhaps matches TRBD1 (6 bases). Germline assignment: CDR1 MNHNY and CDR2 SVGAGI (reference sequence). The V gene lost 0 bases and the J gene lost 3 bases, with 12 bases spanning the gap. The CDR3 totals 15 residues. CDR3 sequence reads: CASSYSGDTSYEQYF. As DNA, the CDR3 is TGTGCCAGCAGTTACTCCGGGGACACCAGCTACGAGCAGTACTTC.

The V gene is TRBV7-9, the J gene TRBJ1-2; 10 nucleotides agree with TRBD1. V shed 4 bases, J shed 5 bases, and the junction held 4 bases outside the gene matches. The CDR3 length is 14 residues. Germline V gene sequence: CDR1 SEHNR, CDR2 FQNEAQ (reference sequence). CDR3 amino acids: CASSSGTGVYGYTF. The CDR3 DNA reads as TGTGCCAGCAGCTCTGGGACAGGGGTATATGGCTACACCTTC.